These T cell receptor beta chains were read from a single sample in a study of radiotherapy plus CTLA-4 blockade in lung cancer. The method was immunoSEQ multiplex PCR; TCRdb's version includes in-frame clones alone and lacks a portion of them. The sample lists more than 95,000 clones, 65% to 75% seen once, with approximately 3% in the top ten. The material was peripheral blood, obtained from a patient treated with radiotherapy plus ipilimumab. These receptors were obtained from a human donor with non-small cell lung cancer who had a partial response to radiotherapy plus ipilimumab. Some clones in this sample may be carry-over from other donors' samples. Each CDR3 is given with its conserved first and last residue. The order of the fields is J gene, clone size, D gene, V gene, CDR3 protein, CDR3 DNA. D genes are given only for firm matches. Not every row has a clone size; where given, it reads once, few, many or a size class.

TRBJ2-1 | . | . | TRBV2 | CASSGQGYNEQFF | TGTGCCAGCAGTGGTCAGGGCTACAATGAGCAGTTCTTC
TRBJ1-2 | . | . | TRBV19 | CASSIPGAYGYTF | TGTGCCAGTAGTATCCCGGGAGCCTATGGCTACACCTTC
TRBJ2-1 | . | TRBD1 | TRBV7-3 | CASSSIRLQGEGGGEQFF | TGTGCCAGCAGCTCTATACGCTTACAGGGGGAAGGAGGAGGTGAGCAGTTCTTC
TRBJ1-2 | . | TRBD1 | TRBV7-9 | CASSYGTGGANYGYTF | TGTGCCAGCAGCTACGGGACAGGTGGAGCTAACTATGGCTACACCTTC
TRBJ2-5 | . | . | TRBV21-1 | CASSQTGRDEVWQETQYF | TGTGCCAGCAGCCAGACGGGGAGGGACGAGGTATGGCAAGAGACCCAGTACTTC
TRBJ1-1 | once | . | TRBV5-8 | CASSRQLNTEAFF | TGTGCCAGCAGTAGACAGTTGAACACTGAAGCTTTCTTT
TRBJ2-3 | . | . | TRBV19 | CASSTDSGWTDTQYF | TGTGCCAGTAGCACTGATTCAGGGTGGACAGATACGCAGTATTTT
TRBJ2-3 | . | TRBD1 | TRBV5-8 | CASNRQGPSTDTQYF | TGTGCCAGCAACAGACAGGGCCCTAGCACAGATACGCAGTATTTT
TRBJ2-4 | . | TRBD1 | TRBV6-1 | CASSEKGTVSLAKNIQYF | TGTGCCAGCAGTGAAAAAGGGACAGTTTCGCTAGCCAAAAACATTCAGTACTTC
TRBJ1-6 | . | . | TRBV9 | CASSVDGGGGRSPLHF | TGTGCCAGCAGCGTAGATGGGGGCGGCGGGCGTTCACCCCTCCACTTT
TRBJ2-5 | . | . | TRBV7-2 | CASDTGSTGRETQYF | TGTGCCAGCGATACCGGGAGCACCGGCAGGGAGACCCAGTACTTC
TRBJ2-3 | . | TRBD1 | TRBV7-9 | CASSLFGTGKDTQYF | TGTGCCAGCAGCTTATTTGGGACAGGGAAAGATACGCAGTATTTT
TRBJ2-3 | few | TRBD2 | TRBV18 | CASSRRTSGYTDTQYF | TGTGCCAGCTCACGCCGGACTAGCGGCTACACAGATACGCAGTATTTT
TRBJ1-2 | once | . | TRBV28 | CASSNLGLGQGDYGYTF | TGTGCCAGCAGCAACTTGGGACTTGGGCAGGGAGACTATGGCTACACCTTC
TRBJ2-7 | . | . | TRBV11-1 | CASSRGTVYEQYF | TGTGCCAGCAGCCGCGGGACCGTCTACGAGCAGTACTTC
TRBJ1-2 | many | . | TRBV28 | CASRTAYPGYTF | TGTGCCAGCAGGACAGCGTATCCTGGCTACACCTTC
TRBJ2-1 | . | TRBD1 | TRBV28 | CASSPSGTGKSNEQFF | TGTGCCAGCAGCCCCTCTGGGACAGGGAAATCCAATGAGCAGTTCTTC
TRBJ1-2 | . | TRBD1 | TRBV5-1 | CASSLAPTGANYGYTF | TGCGCCAGCAGCTTGGCCCCGACAGGGGCTAACTATGGCTACACCTTC
TRBJ1-2 | once | TRBD1 | TRBV28 | CASNTGGVGYTF | TGTGCCAGCAATACAGGGGGCGTTGGCTACACCTTC
TRBJ2-1 | . | . | TRBV6-6 | CASRTQIPGANEQFF | TGTGCCAGCCGCACTCAGATTCCTGGGGCCAATGAGCAGTTCTTC
TRBJ2-7 | . | TRBD1 | TRBV7-6 | CASAQPGQGDEQYF | TGTGCCAGCGCCCAACCGGGACAGGGTGACGAGCAGTACTTC
TRBJ2-2 | . | . | TRBV7-6 | CASSLRGRGELFF | TGTGCCAGCAGCTTAAGAGGGCGCGGGGAGCTGTTTTTT
TRBJ2-5 | . | TRBD1 | TRBV5-8 | CASSLVRRGLETQYF | TGTGCCAGCAGCTTGGTTCGCAGGGGGCTAGAGACCCAGTACTTC
TRBJ1-3 | . | TRBD1 | TRBV5-1 | CASSLTGGTNTIYF | TGCGCCAGCAGCCTGACAGGGGGGACAAACACCATATATTTT
TRBJ2-5 | . | . | TRBV29-1 | CSTARGRTSQETQYF | TGCAGCACCGCGCGTGGCAGGACATCGCAAGAGACCCAGTACTTC
TRBJ2-7 | once | TRBD2 | TRBV28 | CASSFPGLAGGEQYF | TGTGCCAGCAGTTTCCCAGGACTAGCGGGAGGTGAGCAGTACTTC
TRBJ2-4 | . | TRBD1 | TRBV28 | CASSPRTGGRYIQYF | TGTGCCAGCAGTCCGAGGACAGGGGGGAGATACATTCAGTACTTC
TRBJ2-3 | . | . | TRBV29-1 | CSVEGPPDTQYF | TGCAGCGTTGAAGGTCCTCCAGATACGCAGTATTTT
TRBJ2-7 | . | TRBD2 | TRBV19 | CASSIEFQTSGSYEQYF | TGTGCCAGTAGTATAGAGTTCCAGACTAGCGGGAGCTACGAGCAGTACTTC
TRBJ2-7 | . | TRBD1 | TRBV6-5 | CASSGRDRVLHEQYF | TGTGCCAGCAGTGGCCGGGACAGGGTATTGCACGAGCAGTACTTC
TRBJ2-1 | many | TRBD2 | TRBV27 | CASSLLRGAGSDEQFF | TGTGCCAGCAGTCTATTGCGGGGGGCCGGGAGCGATGAGCAGTTCTTC
TRBJ1-5 | . | . | TRBV4-3 | CASSQNQGIANQPQHF | TGCGCCAGCAGCCAGAACCAGGGGATTGCCAATCAGCCCCAGCATTTT
TRBJ1-1 | . | . | TRBV7-9 | CASSLRQFEAFF | TGTGCCAGCAGCTTGAGACAGTTTGAAGCTTTCTTT
TRBJ1-5 | few | . | TRBV5-8 | CASSFQGIANQPQHF | TGTGCCAGCAGTTTTCAGGGGATTGCCAATCAGCCCCAGCATTTT
TRBJ2-3 | . | TRBD2 | TRBV9 | CASSALAGGLTDTQYF | TGTGCCAGCAGCGCCTTAGCGGGGGGTCTCACAGATACGCAGTATTTT
TRBJ1-6 | . | . | TRBV7-9 | CASSVRGQGGSPLHF | TGTGCCAGCAGCGTTAGGGGCCAGGGAGGTTCACCCCTCCACTTT
TRBJ2-7 | . | . | TRBV7-8 | CASSLVGRPHEQYF | TGTGCCAGCAGCTTAGTGGGCAGGCCCCACGAGCAGTACTTC
TRBJ2-7 | . | . | TRBV18 | CASSLAAFDYEQYF | TGTGCCAGCTCACTCGCGGCCTTCGACTACGAGCAGTACTTC
TRBJ2-7 | . | . | TRBV6-5 | CASSLGQSSSYEQYF | TGTGCCAGCAGCCTCGGACAGTCTAGCTCCTACGAGCAGTACTTC
TRBJ2-7 | . | . | TRBV9 | CASSVGQGGLEQYF | TGTGCCAGCAGCGTAGGGCAGGGGGGTTTGGAGCAGTACTTC
TRBJ1-1 | . | . | TRBV2 | CASSTGFGDTEAFF | TGTGCCAGCAGTACAGGGTTTGGGGACACTGAAGCTTTCTTT
TRBJ2-7 | few | . | TRBV7-9 | CASSLMASSWEQYF | TGTGCCAGCAGCTTAATGGCATCATCGTGGGAGCAGTACTTC
TRBJ2-7 | . | TRBD1 | TRBV18 | CASSPQTGQSEQYF | TGTGCCAGCTCACCCCAGACAGGGCAAAGCGAGCAGTACTTC
TRBJ2-3 | . | TRBD2 | TRBV6-1 | CASSELRTSGRVDTQYF | TGTGCCAGCAGTGAACTCCGGACTAGCGGGAGAGTGGATACGCAGTATTTT
TRBJ2-7 | few | TRBD1 | TRBV7-6 | CASSLVGQGSEQYF | TGTGCCAGCAGCTTAGTGGGACAGGGTTCCGAGCAGTACTTC
TRBJ1-3 | . | . | TRBV5-1 | CASRAGGRNTIYF | TGCGCCAGCAGGGCAGGCGGGAGAAACACCATATATTTT
TRBJ1-3 | . | . | TRBV19 | CASKEGAGGNTIYF | TGTGCCAGTAAGGAAGGGGCTGGTGGAAACACCATATATTTT
TRBJ2-5 | few | TRBD2 | TRBV12-5 | CASGSGTSGGAYETQYF | TGTGCTAGTGGTTCCGGGACTAGCGGGGGGGCCTATGAGACCCAGTACTTC
TRBJ2-7 | . | TRBD1 | TRBV5-1 | CASSRDRRGTYEQYF | TGCGCCAGCAGCCGGGACAGGCGAGGGACCTACGAGCAGTACTTC
TRBJ1-5 | few | . | TRBV7-9 | CASSIEHQPQHF | TGTGCCAGCAGCATAGAGCATCAGCCCCAGCATTTT
TRBJ1-3 | . | . | TRBV18 | CASSPQNRTRGNTIYF | TGTGCCAGCTCACCGCAGAACAGGACGAGGGGAAACACCATATATTTT
TRBJ1-5 | . | . | TRBV28 | CASSRPPGAPFNQPQHF | TGTGCCAGCAGTCGACCCCCAGGGGCCCCCTTTAATCAGCCCCAGCATTTT
TRBJ2-7 | . | TRBD1 | TRBV5-1 | CASSLGGQGYTEQYF | TGCGCCAGCAGCTTGGGTGGACAGGGGTATACCGAGCAGTACTTC
TRBJ1-1 | . | TRBD1 | TRBV4-3 | CASSRLIMTGGHTEAFF | TGCGCCAGCAGCCGATTAATCATGACAGGGGGTCACACTGAAGCTTTCTTT